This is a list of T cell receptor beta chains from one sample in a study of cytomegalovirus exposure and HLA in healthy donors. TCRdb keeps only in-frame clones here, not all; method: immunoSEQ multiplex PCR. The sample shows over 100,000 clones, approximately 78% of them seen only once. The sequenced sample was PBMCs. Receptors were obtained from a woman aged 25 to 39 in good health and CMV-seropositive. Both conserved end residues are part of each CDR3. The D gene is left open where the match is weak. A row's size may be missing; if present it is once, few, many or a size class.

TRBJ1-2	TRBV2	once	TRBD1	TGTGCCAGCAGCGGACAGGGTTCCAACTATGGCTACACCTTC	CASSGQGSNYGYTF
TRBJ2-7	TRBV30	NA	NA	TGTGCCTGGAAAAAGGGCGGACAGAACTACGAGCAGTACTTC	CAWKKGGQNYEQYF
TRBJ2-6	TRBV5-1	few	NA	TGCGCCAGCAGCCCCACCAGTGCAGTGGGGGCCAACGTCCTGACTTTC	CASSPTSAVGANVLTF
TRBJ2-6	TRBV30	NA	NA	TGTGCCTGGACCGGTGATGGGGCCAACGTCCTGACTTTC	CAWTGDGANVLTF
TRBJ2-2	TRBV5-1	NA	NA	TGCGCCAGCAGCTTGGAAACAGGGACGGGGGAGCTGTTTTTT	CASSLETGTGELFF
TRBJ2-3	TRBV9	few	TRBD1	TGTGCCAGCAGCGCCTACAGGGGGCCAGATACGCAGTATTTT	CASSAYRGPDTQYF
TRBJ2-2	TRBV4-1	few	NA	TGTGCCAGCAGCCAAGGGGGGCTCAACACCGGGGAGCTGTTTTTT	CASSQGGLNTGELFF
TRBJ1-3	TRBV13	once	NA	TGTGCCAGCAGCTTTTCGCGGGGTAGAAACACCATATATTTT	CASSFSRGRNTIYF
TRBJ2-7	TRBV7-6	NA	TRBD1	TGTGCCAGCAGCACGGTGGGACAGGGCAACTACGAGCAGTACTTC	CASSTVGQGNYEQYF
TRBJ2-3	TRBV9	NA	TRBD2	TGTGCCAGCAGCAAACTAGCGGGCTTAAGCACAGATACGCAGTATTTT	CASSKLAGLSTDTQYF
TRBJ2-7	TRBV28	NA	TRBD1	TGTGCCAGCAGTTTACTCCGGACAGGTGAGTACTACGAGCAGTACTTC	CASSLLRTGEYYEQYF
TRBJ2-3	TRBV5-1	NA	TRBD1	TGCGCCAGCAGCTTGCCCGGGACAGTTGGCACAGATACGCAGTATTTT	CASSLPGTVGTDTQYF
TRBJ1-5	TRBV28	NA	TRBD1	TGTGCCAGCACTACAGGGGGTGGGGTTCAGCCCCAGCATTTT	CASTTGGGVQPQHF
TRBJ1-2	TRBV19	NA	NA	TGTGCCAGTAGTAGGCAGGGGAGCATTGGCTACACCTTC	CASSRQGSIGYTF
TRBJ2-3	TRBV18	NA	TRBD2	TGTGCCAGCTCGCCGGCGGGGGGGGTCACAGATACGCAGTATTTT	CASSPAGGVTDTQYF
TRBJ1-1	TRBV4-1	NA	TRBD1	TGCGCCAGCAGCCAAGATAGGGACAGGGGGCTCCTGGCTTTCTTT	CASSQDRDRGLLAFF
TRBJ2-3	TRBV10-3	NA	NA	TGTGCCATCAACATGGGGGGTGAAGATACGCAGTATTTT	CAINMGGEDTQYF
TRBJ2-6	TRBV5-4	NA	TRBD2	TGTGCCAGCAGCTACCTCCTGACTAGCGGGGGAGGTGGGGCCAACGTCCTGACTTTC	CASSYLLTSGGGGANVLTF
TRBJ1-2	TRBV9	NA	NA	TGTGCCAGCAGCGTCCCAGGGAACTATGGCTACACCTTC	CASSVPGNYGYTF
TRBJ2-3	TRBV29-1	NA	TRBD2	TGCAGCGTTTTCTCCGGACTAGCGGGGGGCGTTAGCACAGATACGCAGTATTTT	CSVFSGLAGGVSTDTQYF
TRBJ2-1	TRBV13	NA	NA	TGTGCCAGCAGCTTTTCCGGGAGTCAATACAATGAGCAGTTCTTC	CASSFSGSQYNEQFF
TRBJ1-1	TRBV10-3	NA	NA	TGTGCCATCAGTGACGCGGGGCGCAGGACTGAAGCTTTCTTT	CAISDAGRRTEAFF
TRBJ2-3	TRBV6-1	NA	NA	TGTGCCAGCATCGGTCGGGATACGCAGTATTTT	CASIGRDTQYF
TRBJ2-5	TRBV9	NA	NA	TGTGCCAGCAGCGTAGGACTCGGAGGAAAGCAAGAGACCCAGTACTTC	CASSVGLGGKQETQYF
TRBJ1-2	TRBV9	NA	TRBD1	TGTGCCAGCAGCCGCGGACAGGGCCTCGCTAACTATGGCTACACCTTC	CASSRGQGLANYGYTF
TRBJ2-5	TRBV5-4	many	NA	TGTGCCAGCAGCTTGGGGACAGAAGAGACCCAGTACTTC	CASSLGTEETQYF
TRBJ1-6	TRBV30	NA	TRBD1	TGTGCCTGGAGTGTACGATGGGGACAGGGGAATTCACCCCTCCACTTT	CAWSVRWGQGNSPLHF
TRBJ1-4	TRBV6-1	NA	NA	TGTGCCAGCAGACAGGGTTTAGAAAAACTGTTTTTT	CASRQGLEKLFF
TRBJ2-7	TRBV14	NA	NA	TGTGCCAGCAGCCCGGGTGCTCACTCCTACGAGCAGTACTTC	CASSPGAHSYEQYF
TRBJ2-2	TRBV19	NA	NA	TGTGCCAGTAGTATGGCACTATCTACCGGGGAGCTGTTTTTT	CASSMALSTGELFF
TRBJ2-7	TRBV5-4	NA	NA	TGTGCCAGCAGCACTCGGAGGGACAGCCTTGCCTACGAGCAGTACTTC	CASSTRRDSLAYEQYF
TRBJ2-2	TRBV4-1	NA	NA	TGCGCCAGCAGCCAAGATAGGGGGACCGGGGAGCTGTTTTTT	CASSQDRGTGELFF
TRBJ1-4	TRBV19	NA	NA	TGTGCCAGTAGCGGTCAGGGCCTCGGAGAAAAACTGTTTTTT	CASSGQGLGEKLFF
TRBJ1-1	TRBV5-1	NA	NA	TGCGCCAGCAGCTTCAGGCAGGGAGGCACTGAAGCTTTCTTT	CASSFRQGGTEAFF
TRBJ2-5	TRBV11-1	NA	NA	TGTGCCAGCACCCGACAAAGGGGGGAGACCCAGTACTTC	CASTRQRGETQYF
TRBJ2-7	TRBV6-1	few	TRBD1	TGTGCCAGCAGTACAGGGGCCAGGGGGCAGTACTTC	CASSTGARGQYF
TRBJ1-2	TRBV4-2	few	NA	TGTGCCAGCAGCGCAAGCGACGGAGGGTTGGATGGCTACACCTTC	CASSASDGGLDGYTF
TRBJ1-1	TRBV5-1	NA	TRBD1	TGCGCCAGCAGCGGGGGGACAGGGGGTATTGAAGCTTTCTTT	CASSGGTGGIEAFF
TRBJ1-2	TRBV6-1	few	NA	TGTGCCAGCAGTGATAGCCGTGGCTACACCTTC	CASSDSRGYTF
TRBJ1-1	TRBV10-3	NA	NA	TGTGCCATCAGTGGGGCAGACCGGGGGACTGAAGCTTTCTTT	CAISGADRGTEAFF
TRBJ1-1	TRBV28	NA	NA	TGTGCCAGCAGTCCGCTGGGGGGGTCCGACACTGAAGCTTTCTTT	CASSPLGGSDTEAFF
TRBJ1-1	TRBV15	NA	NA	TGTGCCACCAGCAGAGATCACATGAACACTGAAGCTTTCTTT	CATSRDHMNTEAFF
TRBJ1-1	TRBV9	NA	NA	TGTGCCAGCAGCGTATCCAGCGATCACACTGAAGCTTTCTTT	CASSVSSDHTEAFF
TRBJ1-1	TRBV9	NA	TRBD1	TGTGCCAGCAGCGTAGGCCAGGGGGACACTGAAGCTTTCTTT	CASSVGQGDTEAFF
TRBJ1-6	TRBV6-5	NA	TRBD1	TGTGCCAGCCGGGACAGCCGATATAATTCACCCCTCCACTTT	CASRDSRYNSPLHF
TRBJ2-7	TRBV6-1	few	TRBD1	TGTGCCAGCAGTCCGGGACAGGGCTACTACGAGCAGTACTTC	CASSPGQGYYEQYF
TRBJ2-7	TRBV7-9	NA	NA	TGTGCCAGCAGCTTAGGACTACGGACTATTAACGAGCAGTACTTC	CASSLGLRTINEQYF
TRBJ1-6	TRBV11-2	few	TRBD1	TGTGCCAGCAGCCTCGACAGGGTGAATTCACCCCTCCACTTT	CASSLDRVNSPLHF
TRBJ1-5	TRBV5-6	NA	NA	TGTGCCAGCAGCTTGTACGGTTCGCCCCAGCATTTT	CASSLYGSPQHF
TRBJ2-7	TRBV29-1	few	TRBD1	TGCAGCGTTGAGTATCCGGGACAGAGCTCCTACGAGCAGTACTTC	CSVEYPGQSSYEQYF
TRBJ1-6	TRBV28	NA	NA	TGTGCCAGCAGTCCTCCCGAGAGGCGTCTTATCCTACGGAATTCACCCCTCCACTTT	CASSPPERRLILRNSPLHF
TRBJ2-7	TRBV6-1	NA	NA	TGTGCCAGCAGCCTCCTCACTGGCAGGTCCTACGAGCAGTACTTC	CASSLLTGRSYEQYF
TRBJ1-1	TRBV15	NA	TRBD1	TGTGCCACCAGCAGGGGTGGGGACAGGGTGACAGAGTTGGCTTTCTTT	CATSRGGDRVTELAFF
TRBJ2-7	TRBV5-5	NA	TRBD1	TGTGCCAGCAGCTTGGACGGGACAGGGGCCTACGAGCAGTACTTC	CASSLDGTGAYEQYF
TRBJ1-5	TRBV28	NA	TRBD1	TGTGCCAGCAGGTTACAGGGGGCGGTTCAGCCCCAGCATTTT	CASRLQGAVQPQHF
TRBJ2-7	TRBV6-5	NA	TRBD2	TGTGCCAGCAGGCCCCGGGGAGGGTTGGGCGAGCAGTACTTC	CASRPRGGLGEQYF
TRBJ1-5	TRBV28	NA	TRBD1	TGTGCCAGCAGTGTAGGACAGGGCAAATTTAATCAGCCCCAGCATTTT	CASSVGQGKFNQPQHF
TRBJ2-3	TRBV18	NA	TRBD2	TGTGCCAGCTCACCACCGGCGGGGGGGACAGATACGCAGTATTTT	CASSPPAGGTDTQYF